This TCR beta chain was sequenced during a study of cytotoxic CD8 clonotypes in ibrutinib-treated CLL. Study overall: The group held 10 to 11 relapsed/refractory and roughly 14 treatment-naive patients, with 17 to 18 IGHV unmutated. Response samples were taken after a median of around 11 months on treatment, range 6 to 36. Study conclusions and caveats: For progressing versus sustained-remission patients, sampling times were not the same.

This CDR3 is built from 14 residues. Between the trimmed V and J ends, which lost 4 bases and 3 bases, there was a span of 13 bases. The germline V gene has CDR1 MGHRA and CDR2 YSYEKL. This table comes from immunoSEQ multiplex PCR, and its TCRdb copy is limited to in-frame clones, with some not included. In the table there are fewer than 300,000 clones, roughly 76% of which are singletons. This clone showed up just once. What it recognizes is unknown. The source material was PBMCs, sampled at disease progression, from a patient treated with ibrutinib. The rearrangement joins TRBV4-1 to TRBJ2-7; D not resolved. The clonotype originates from a human donor with chronic lymphocytic leukemia. CDR3 loop: CASSPPKAIYEQYF. As DNA, the CDR3 is TGCGCCAGCAGCCCCCCCAAGGCGATCTACGAGCAGTACTTC.